This TCR beta chain was observed in a study of blood T cell repertoires in COVID-19. Study-level information: PBMCs, B-cell-depleted T cells, or T cells provided the cDNA or gDNA that made up the material.

The ends were cut back, 4 bases at V and 12 bases at J, with 19 bases in the middle. From germline, CDR1 is LGHDT and CDR2 YNNKEL (reference sequence). The CDR3 runs to 15 residues. In the original workflow: Estimation of nucleated cell counts was performed using reference gene primer amplification. Repertoires were generated with immunoSEQ multiplex PCR, while TCRdb's copy carries only in-frame clones and drops some. The D gene and trimming were derived from the DNA, and the V and J assignments and clone size from that table. The repertoire holds approximately 70,000 clones, more than 75% seen once, with 8.5% in the top ten.

The receptor comes from a human donor in a cohort sampled during active COVID-19. The chain joins TRBV3-1 (or the pseudogene TRBV3-2) to TRBJ1-6; no clear D. The sequenced material came from peripheral blood. In DNA form, the CDR3 reads TGTGCCAGCAGCCCCACGCGGGGTAGAAGTGGACCCCTCCACTTT. Its protein is CASSPTRGRSGPLHF.